Here is one T cell receptor (beta chain) with its context. Participant-reported clinical history was the basis for cohort assignment. Original processing notes: Using reference gene primer amplification, nucleated cell counts were estimated. The protocol was immunoSEQ multiplex PCR, while the TCRdb copy is restricted to in-frame clones and leaves out a portion. V and J calls and clone size are those listed in that table; D and trimming were worked out from the DNA. The table records 350,000 or so clones, 88% of them present only once. The record originates from a study of blood T cell repertoires in COVID-19. Study information: COVID-19 samples from acute and convalescent phases originated in the United States, Italy and Spain.

V was clipped by 3 bases and J by 0 bases, with 15 bases between them. The CDR3 is 17 amino acids. The germline CDR1 and CDR2 sequences are LNHDA and SQIVND (reference sequence). Sequencing was carried out using PBMCs or T cells enriched from blood (not recorded which). The J gene is TRBJ1-5, the V gene TRBV19; possible D gene TRBD1, 5 bases. This TCR was sampled from a woman in her 30s who had been exposed to COVID-19. The CDR3 nucleotides are TGTGCCAGTAGTATCCCCCAGACAGTCTATAGCAATCAGCCCCAGCATTTT. Encoded protein: CASSIPQTVYSNQPQHF.